The 9 T cell receptor beta chains below come from one sample, sequenced in a study of shared clonotypes between healthy human individuals. Assay used: immunoSEQ multiplex PCR; TCRdb lists only in-frame clones, some missing. The data show about 1,800,000 clones, roughly 94% seen once. It was CD45RO-negative cells, positively selected for CCR7, that made up naive CD8 cells, with terminally differentiated effector memory CD45RA+ cells excluded. Sequenced input: naive CD8+ T cells sorted from blood. These TCRs come from a man between 18 and 35 years old in good health.

This clone was found a few times. The V and J genes are TRBV5-1 and TRBJ1-1, with TRBD1 matching 7 bases. The V gene's germline CDR1 is SGHRS and CDR2 YFSETQ. Trimming removed 0 bases from V and 1 base from J; junction bases left unmatched: 6. There are 16 residues in the CDR3. Here the CDR3 reads CASSLGQGWSNTEAFF. For the CDR3, the DNA is TGCGCCAGCAGCTTGGGACAGGGCTGGTCGAACACTGAAGCTTTCTTT.

The chain uses TRBV5-1 and TRBJ2-7, with D perhaps matching TRBD2 (5 bases). Per germline, CDR1 SGHRS and CDR2 YFSETQ. The CDR3 covers 14 residues. The germline V and J ends were trimmed by 3 bases and 3 bases, with 13 bases remaining between them. CDR3: CASSSMTGFYEQYF. DNA of the CDR3: TGCGCCAGCAGCTCGATGACGGGGTTCTACGAGCAGTACTTC.

V is TRBV7-9 and J is TRBJ2-1, with 8 bases aligning to TRBD1. V shed 5 bases, J shed 4 bases, and the junction held 10 bases outside the gene matches. Germline lookup yields CDR1 SEHNR and CDR2 FQNEAQ (reference sequence). The CDR3 extends over 16 amino acids. The CDR3 bases are TGTGCCAGCAGCCCGTCGGCAGGGGGCTCTTACAATGAGCAGTTCTTC. Residues: CASSPSAGGSYNEQFF.

This clone was seen just once. The chain is built from TRBV7-9 and TRBJ2-4; possibly TRBD2 for D (5 bases). V dropped 5 bases and J dropped 2 bases, with 13 bases sitting between them. Per the germline V gene, CDR1 is SEHNR and CDR2 is FQNEAQ (reference sequence). This CDR3 spans 15 amino acids. The CDR3 sequence: CASSHFEGSKNIQYF. In DNA, the CDR3 is TGTGCCAGCAGCCACTTTGAGGGATCCAAAAACATTCAGTACTTC.

Details on this clone: The sample contains more than one DNA sequence encoding this CDR3. The chain links TRBV4-1 to TRBJ2-1, with D unclear. V lost 1 base to trimming and J lost 7 bases, with 5 bases between them. The CDR3 length is 12 residues. The germline V gene has CDR1 MGHRA and CDR2 YSYEKL. The CDR3 spells CASSQGGNEQFF. Written as DNA, the CDR3 is TGCGCCAGCAGCCAAGGGGGTAATGAGCAGTTCTTC.

Points on this clone: Other DNA sequences from this sample encode an identical CDR3 as well. The chain joins TRBV11-2 to TRBJ2-7, with D unclear. The V end was cut by 3 bases, the J end by 3 bases, with 9 bases between. Germline CDR1 reads SGHAT; CDR2 reads FQNNGV. The CDR3 extends over 13 amino acids. This CDR3 reads CASSLGLGYEQYF. The CDR3 coding sequence is TGTGCCAGCAGCTTGGGGTTGGGCTACGAGCAGTACTTC.

CDR3 in amino acids: CASSSGTGQGEQFF. The CDR3 DNA follows: TGTGCCAGCAGCTCAGGGACAGGGCAGGGTGAGCAGTTCTTC. The chain links TRBV7-3 to TRBJ2-1, with 9 bases matching TRBD1. The length of the CDR3 is 14 residues. J gave up 9 bases and V 4 bases, and 7 bases lay outside the gene matches. Germline CDR1 and CDR2: SGHTA and FQGTGA.

CDR3 region: CASSTGTASEKLFF. The CDR3, as DNA: TGTGCCAGCAGCACCGGGACCGCTAGTGAAAAACTGTTTTTT. This rearrangement joins TRBV7-9 to TRBJ1-4, with D possibly TRBD1 on 5 matching bases. The CDR3 consists of 14 residues. V shed 5 bases and J shed 7 bases, with 14 bases lying between them. The germline V gene encodes CDR1 SEHNR and CDR2 FQNEAQ (reference sequence).

The V gene is TRBV14, the J gene TRBJ1-3; D is perhaps TRBD1 (5 bases). Trimming removed 4 bases from V and 3 bases from J, with 16 bases in between. The germline gives CDR1 SGHDN, CDR2 FVKESK. The CDR3 covers 16 residues. The CDR3 loop is CASSLRDRVGGNTIYF. The CDR3 DNA sequence: TGTGCCAGCAGCCTAAGGGACCGGGTCGGTGGAAACACCATATATTTT.